This T cell receptor (beta chain) was identified in a study of T cells in Graves' hyperthyroidism and ophthalmopathy. It was considered stable Graves' hyperthyroidism when ophthalmopathy did not progress within 18 months. Diagnostic assessment was based on clinical symptoms, serum thyroxine and TRAb, thyroid ultrasound and orbital computed tomography. Regions amplified from RNA transcripts were the TCR beta CDR3 regions. During a first-round RT-PCR of the TCR CDR3, the HTBI primer set was used. From the multiplex PCR reads, TCRdb called clonotypes with MiXCR, one entry per CDR3 protein. Counted here are 500,000 to 550,000 distinct CDR3 sequences, around 20% occurring once; the ten biggest clones make up 26%. This CDR3 has 17 amino acids. Trimming took off 3 bases at V and 9 bases at J, with 26 bases between the two ends. Whole-study results and caveats: Stable hyperthyroidism was told apart from ophthalmopathy by a model built on 13 V-J features.

This clonotype was seen a handful of times. Its antigen is currently unknown. With a much larger clone just one base away, this may be a read error. The sequence was obtained from a man between 18 and 29 years old with Graves' hyperthyroidism. The rearrangement links TRBV12-3 or TRBV12-4 to TRBJ1-1, with D perhaps matching TRBD1 (5 bases). Sequenced material: blood. CDR3 region: CASSLVAGSGGIAQAFF. In DNA, the CDR3 is TGTGCCAGCAGTTTGGTTGCGGGCTCTGGGGGTATCGCTCAAGCTTTCTTT.